The sequence of this T cell receptor beta chain was determined in a study of T cells in localized non-small cell lung cancer. Study-wide results and limits: In adjacent lung appeared a median about 57 of the top 100 tumor clones. Tumor trailed uninvolved adjacent lung in T cell clonality, which peaked there.

Comments on this clone: Its specificity is not known.

Germline values: CDR1 SGHRS, CDR2 YFSETQ. Deletions cut 3 bases from V and 4 bases from J, with 11 bases between. The length of the CDR3 is 13 residues. Profiling relied on immunoSEQ multiplex PCR, and the TCRdb table lists in-frame clones only, not all of them. Seen here are approximately 43,000 clones, approximately 90% observed once, and the top ten hold 6.5% to 9%. The sequence was collected from a woman aged 18-49 years with stage III lung adenocarcinoma. Specimen: peripheral blood, collected before any cancer treatment. This chain connects TRBV5-1 to TRBJ2-7; D might be TRBD1 (5 bases). For the CDR3, the DNA is TGCGCCAGCAGCTACAACCAGGGATACGAGCAGTACTTC. The encoded protein is CASSYNQGYEQYF.